This entry lists 18 T cell receptor beta chains sequenced from one sample in a study of lung T cells in sarcoidosis with Löfgren's syndrome. TCRdb called the reads again in MiXCR, with one record for every CDR3 protein. The sample gives 55,000 to 80,000 distinct CDR3 sequences, about 20% of which show up once; approximately 2.4% is in the top ten. Material for sequencing was CD4+ T cells from PBMCs. The source of these receptors is a human donor with sarcoidosis (Löfgren's syndrome or another form), or a control subject (not recorded which).

This clonotype has ten or more counts. The chain links TRBV6-2 or TRBV6-3 to TRBJ2-5; 12 nucleotides line up with TRBD2. The germline V gene has CDR1 MNHEY and CDR2 SVGEGT. With V trimmed by 4 bases and J by 1 base, 4 bases remained unmatched. The CDR3 runs 16 residues. The DNA of the CDR3 is TGTGCCAGCAGTTCTAGCGGGGGGGGAGTCCAAGAGACCCAGTACTTC. This codes for CASSSSGGGVQETQYF.

V and J are TRBV11-3 and TRBJ2-2; 9 positions match TRBD1. V gave up 5 bases and J gave up 5 bases; unmatched junction bases: 12. Germline values: CDR1 SGHNT, CDR2 YENEEA. CDR3 length: 17 residues. The CDR3 DNA sequence: TGTGCCAGCAGCCAAGGCCGGGGGACAGGGCGAACCGGGGAGCTGTTTTTT. This codes for CASSQGRGTGRTGELFF.

The chain recombines TRBV3-1 with TRBJ1-1, with 12 bases aligning to TRBD1. The CDR3 sequence is 15 residues long. V shed 2 bases and J 10 bases; nucleotides not matched to a gene: 8. Germline V gene lookup returns CDR1 LGHDT and CDR2 YNNKEL (reference sequence). CDR3 sequence (DNA): TGTGCCAGCAGCCAAACTGGGACAGGGGGCCGAGGAGCTTTCTTT. Its translation: CASSQTGTGGRGAFF.

The table lists this clonotype with a count of one. This could be a read error, since a much larger clone is one nucleotide away. V usage is TRBV7-2 and J usage is TRBJ2-3; TRBD2 matches at 11 bases. Germline V CDR1 and CDR2: SGHTA, FQGNSA. The CDR3 loop spans 17 amino acids. In DNA form, the CDR3 reads TGTGCCAGCAGCTTAGGGGGCCTAGCGGGGGGAGCAGATACGAAGTATTTT. Translation: CASSLGGLAGGADTKYF.

Regarding this clonotype: This sequence may be a read error, since a much larger clone differs from it by one base. The chain couples TRBV19 to TRBJ1-1, with D possibly TRBD1 on 5 matching bases. V lost 6 bases to trimming and J lost 1 base, with 15 bases between them. This CDR3 region has 15 residues. Germline CDR1 is LNHDA and CDR2 is SQIVND (reference sequence). Here the CDR3 reads CASSSRAGKNTEAFF. CDR3 nucleotides: TGTGCCAGTAGCTCGCGGGCAGGGAAGAACACTGAAGCTTTCTTT.

The rearrangement links TRBV7-9 to TRBJ1-2; D gene unclear. Trimming cost V 5 bases and J 4 bases, with 17 bases left between them. Germline V gene sequence: CDR1 SEHNR, CDR2 FQNEAQ (reference sequence). CDR3 length: 15 amino acids. The CDR3 here is CASSNVLGNSYGYTF. As DNA, the CDR3 is TGTGCCAGCAGCAACGTACTGGGGAACAGCTATGGCTACACCTTC.

This clonotype was seen at least ten times. This chain uses TRBV6-1 with TRBJ1-6; tentatively, D is TRBD1 (6 bases). This CDR3 spans 15 amino acids. V lost 7 bases, J lost 4 bases, and 14 bases lay in between. CDR1 and CDR2 (germline): MNHNS, SASEGT. The CDR3 here is CASTFVGAYNSPLHF. In DNA form, the CDR3 reads TGTGCCAGCACCTTTGTGGGGGCGTATAATTCACCCCTCCACTTT.

This clonotype was recorded many times. The chain recombines TRBV7-2 with TRBJ2-7; the D call may be TRBD1 or TRBD2 (5 bases each). This CDR3 has 14 residues. Germline V CDR1 and CDR2: SGHTA, FQGNSA. V lost 5 bases to trimming and J lost 3 bases, with 14 bases between them. The CDR3 is CASSPGRSYYEQYF. The CDR3 nucleotides read TGTGCCAGCAGCCCGGGACGGTCCTACTACGAGCAGTACTTC.

About this clonotype: One base away lies a much larger clone, so this may be a sequencing read error. The chain joins TRBV7-9 to TRBJ2-3; D is undetermined. Trimming took off 5 bases at V and 1 base at J, with 13 bases between the two ends. Germline CDR1 reads SEHNR; CDR2 reads FQNEAQ (reference sequence). The length of the CDR3 is 15 residues. The CDR3 DNA reads TGTGCCAGCAGCCCCGATATGCCGGGCACAGATACGCAGTATTTT. Translating gives CASSPDMPGTDTQYF.

Many counts were recorded for this clonotype. The chain combines TRBV27 with TRBJ1-4; no firm D call. Germline V CDR1 and CDR2: MNHEY, SMNVEV (reference sequence). The CDR3 is 15 residues long. V was cut by 5 bases and J by 7 bases, with 17 bases left in between. CDR3 region: CASSRGSNIGEKLFF. As DNA, the CDR3 is TGTGCCAGCAGTCGGGGTTCGAATATCGGTGAAAAACTGTTTTTT.

The table lists this clonotype with a few counts. The rearrangement uses TRBV11-1 and TRBJ2-5, with 11 positions matching TRBD2. After removal of 0 bases from V and 2 bases from J, the junction contained 2 bases not matched to a gene. CDR1 is SGHAT and CDR2 is FQDESV in the germline V gene (reference sequence). This CDR3 is 16 amino acids long. CDR3 DNA: TGTGCCAGCAGCTTAGCTAGCGGGAGGGCTCAAGAGACCCAGTACTTC. It translates to CASSLASGRAQETQYF.

Concerning this clonotype: The junction differs from germline at one of its ends, possibly a read error. The V gene is TRBV28, the J gene TRBJ2-3; either TRBD1 or TRBD2 may fit D (6 bases each). The CDR3 has 16 residues. CDR1 and CDR2 from the germline V gene are MDHEN and SYDVKM. In nucleotides, the CDR3 is TGTGCCAGCAGGGGGAATAGGGGGAGGAACACAGATGCGCAGTATTTT. This gives the protein CASRGNRGRNTDAQYF. The full variable domain, completed using reference TRBV28 and TRBJ2-3, is DVKVTQSSRYLVKRTGEKVFLECVQDMDHENMFWYRQDPGLGLRLIYFSYDVKMKEKGDIPEGYSVSREKKERFSLILESASTNQTSMYLCASRGNRGRNTDAQYFGPGTRLTVL.

The gene calls are TRBV3-1 and TRBJ1-2; D gene uncertain. From germline, CDR1 is LGHDT and CDR2 YNNKEL (reference sequence). The CDR3 has 15 residues. The V end lost 4 bases, the J end lost 3 bases, and 15 bases lay between the germline ends. The chain's CDR3 is CASSRDFNGHYGYTF. In nucleotides, the CDR3 is TGTGCCAGCAGCCGAGATTTTAACGGACACTATGGCTACACCTTC.

This clonotype came up a few times. The V call is TRBV29-1, the J call TRBJ2-1; perhaps D is TRBD1 or TRBD2 (5 bases each). CDR1 is SQVTM, CDR2 ANQGSEA, per germline. This CDR3 has 13 residues. The V gene lost 1 base and the J gene lost 6 bases, with 10 bases spanning the gap. The CDR3 DNA follows: TGCAGCGTTGAAGGGGGGTTCTTCAATGAGCAGTTCTTC. This translates into CSVEGGFFNEQFF.

Points on this clonotype: This clone may be a read error of a much larger clone one base away. The rearrangement uses TRBV28 and TRBJ2-5; tentatively, D is TRBD1 (7 bases). Germline V gives CDR1 MDHEN, CDR2 SYDVKM. CDR3 length: 14 residues. CDR3 amino acids: CASSLGARGETQHF. The CDR3 bases are TGTGCCAGCAGCTTAGGGGCCAGGGGGGAGACCCAGCACTTC. Combining the CDR3 with reference TRBV28 and TRBJ2-5 gives the whole variable domain DVKVTQSSRYLVKRTGEKVFLECVQDMDHENMFWYRQDPGLGLRLIYFSYDVKMKEKGDIPEGYSVSREKKERFSLILESASTNQTSMYLCASSLGARGETQHFGPGTRLLVL.

This clonotype came up many times. The chain links TRBV6-6 to TRBJ1-1; D unclear. This CDR3 contains 14 residues. V was cut by 0 bases and J by 0 bases, with 5 bases left in between. The germline V gene encodes CDR1 MNHNY and CDR2 SVGAGI (reference sequence). CDR3 DNA sequence: TGTGCCAGCAGTTACTCATCCATGAACACTGAAGCTTTCTTT. Its translation: CASSYSSMNTEAFF.

To note about this clonotype: It may be a read error: a sequence one base away is much more abundant. It is likely a read error, because the conserved phenylalanine at the end of the CDR3 is missing. The chain recombines TRBV12-3 or TRBV12-4 with TRBJ1-5; D call uncertain. The CDR3 covers 14 residues. V was shortened by 7 bases and J by 3 bases, with 13 bases between the two germline ends. The CDR3 reads CASKRAIPNQPQHS. Written as DNA, the CDR3 is TGTGCCAGCAAACGGGCGATCCCCAATCAGCCCCAGCATTCT.

The chain couples TRBV29-1 to TRBJ2-3; possibly TRBD1 for D (5 bases). The germline CDR1 and CDR2 sequences are SQVTM and ANQGSEA. The V and J ends lost 3 bases and 6 bases respectively, with 10 bases between them. The CDR3 runs to 12 residues. CDR3: CSVEGRQDTQYF. In DNA form, the CDR3 reads TGCAGCGTTGAGGGGCGACAGGATACGCAGTATTTT.